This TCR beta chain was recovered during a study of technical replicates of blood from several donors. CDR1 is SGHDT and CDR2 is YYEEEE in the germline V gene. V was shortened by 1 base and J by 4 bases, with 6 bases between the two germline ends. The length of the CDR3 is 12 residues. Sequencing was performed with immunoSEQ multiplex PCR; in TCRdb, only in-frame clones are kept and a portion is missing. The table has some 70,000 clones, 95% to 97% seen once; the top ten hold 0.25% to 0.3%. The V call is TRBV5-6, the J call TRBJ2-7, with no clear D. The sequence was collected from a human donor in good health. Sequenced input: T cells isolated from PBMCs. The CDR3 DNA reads TGTGCCAGCAGCTTGTTACAGTACGAGCAGTACTTC. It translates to CASSLLQYEQYF.